The clone carrying this T cell receptor beta chain was seen once. This CDR3 comprises 15 residues. Unmatched junction bases numbered 4, after V lost 3 bases and J lost 2 bases. Germline CDR1 SGHRS, CDR2 YFSETQ. The entry originates in a study of Ad26.COV2.S vaccination and SARS-CoV-2 variants. The method was immunoSEQ multiplex PCR; TCRdb's version includes in-frame clones alone and lacks a portion of them. The profile covers about 350,000 clones, with about 90% appearing a single time and roughly 3.9% taken by the ten largest. The genes are TRBV5-1 and TRBJ2-3; 9 bases are shared with TRBD1. The specimen was peripheral blood, collected after recovery from COVID-19. This clonotype was sampled from a human donor who had recovered from COVID-19. This CDR3 is CASSYDRGNTDTQYF. The CDR3 coding sequence is TGCGCCAGCAGCTATGACAGGGGGAACACAGATACGCAGTATTTT.